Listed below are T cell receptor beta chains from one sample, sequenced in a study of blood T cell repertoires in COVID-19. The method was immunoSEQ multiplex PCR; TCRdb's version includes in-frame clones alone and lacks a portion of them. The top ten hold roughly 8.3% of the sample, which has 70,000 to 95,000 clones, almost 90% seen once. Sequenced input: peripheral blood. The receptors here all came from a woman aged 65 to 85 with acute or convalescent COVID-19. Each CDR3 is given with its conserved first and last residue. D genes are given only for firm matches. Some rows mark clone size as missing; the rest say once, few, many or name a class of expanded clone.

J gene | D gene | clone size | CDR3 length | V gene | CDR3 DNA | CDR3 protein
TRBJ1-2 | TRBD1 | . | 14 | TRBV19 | TGTGCCAGTAGCAGACAGGGGGTTAACTATGGCTACACCTTC | CASSRQGVNYGYTF
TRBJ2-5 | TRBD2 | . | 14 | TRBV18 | TGTGCCAGCTCACCAAGCGGGGGCTACGAGACCCAGTACTTC | CASSPSGGYETQYF
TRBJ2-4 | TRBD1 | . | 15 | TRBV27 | TGTGCCAGCAGTTTAGGTGGGACAGGGGTAAACATTCAGTACTTC | CASSLGGTGVNIQYF
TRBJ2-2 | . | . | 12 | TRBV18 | TGTGCCAGCTCACCATCTCGTGGGGAGCTGTTTTTT | CASSPSRGELFF
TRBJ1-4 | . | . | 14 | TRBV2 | TGTGCCAGCAGCAAGACAACAACTAATGAAAAACTGTTTTTT | CASSKTTTNEKLFF
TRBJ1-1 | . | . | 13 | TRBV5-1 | TGCGCCAGCAGCTTTGCAGAAGACACTGAAGCTTTCTTT | CASSFAEDTEAFF
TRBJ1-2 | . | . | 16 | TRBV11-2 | TGTGCCAGCAGCTTTGGTATGGGGGGAACTAACTATGGCTACACCTTC | CASSFGMGGTNYGYTF
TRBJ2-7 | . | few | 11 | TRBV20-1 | TGCAGTGCTCTCAGCTCCTACGAGCAGTACTTC | CSALSSYEQYF
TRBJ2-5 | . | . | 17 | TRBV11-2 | TGTGCCAGCAGCTCCCCTGTTGATTGGCGGCGGCAAGAGACCCAGTACTTC | CASSSPVDWRRQETQYF
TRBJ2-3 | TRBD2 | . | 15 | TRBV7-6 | TGTGTAACCAGTGGGGTAGCGGGGGGTTATGATACGCAGTATTTT | CVTSGVAGGYDTQYF
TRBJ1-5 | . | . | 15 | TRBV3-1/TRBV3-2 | TGTGCCAGCAGCCAAGGGCGGGGAAGGCATCAGCCCCAGCATTTT | CASSQGRGRHQPQHF
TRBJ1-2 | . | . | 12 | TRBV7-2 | TGTGCCAGCAGCCTCCTAAACTATGGCTACACCTTC | CASSLLNYGYTF
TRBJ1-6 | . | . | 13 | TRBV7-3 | TGTGCCAGCGGAGAGGGAAATAATTCACCCCTCCACTTT | CASGEGNNSPLHF
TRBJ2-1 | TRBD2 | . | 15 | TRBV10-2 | TGCGCCAGCAGTCAAACTAGCGGGAGTTCAATGCAACAGTTCTTC | CASSQTSGSSMQQFF
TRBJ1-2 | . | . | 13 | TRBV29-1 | TGCAGCGTTGATCTCCGGGGGGTCGATGGCTACACCTTC | CSVDLRGVDGYTF
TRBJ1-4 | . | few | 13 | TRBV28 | TGTGCCAGCAGAGGGGATTCGGCCGAAAAACTGTTTTTT | CASRGDSAEKLFF
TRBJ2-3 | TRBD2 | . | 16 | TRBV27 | TGTGCCAGCAGTCCCCTAGCGGGAGGGTACACAGATACGCAGTATTTT | CASSPLAGGYTDTQYF
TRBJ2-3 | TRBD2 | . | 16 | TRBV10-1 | TGCGCCAGCAGTGAGTCGACGGCGGGAGCCACAGATACGCAGTATTTT | CASSESTAGATDTQYF
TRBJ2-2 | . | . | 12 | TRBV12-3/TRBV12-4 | TGTGCCAGCAGTTTAGCTATCGGGGAGCTGTTTTTT | CASSLAIGELFF
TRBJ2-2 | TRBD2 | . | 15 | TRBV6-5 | TGTGCCAGCAGGACTAGCGGGGGGCAGGGCGGGGAGCTGTTTTTT | CASRTSGGQGGELFF
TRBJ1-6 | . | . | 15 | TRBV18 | TGTGCCAGCTCACCAATGGCAGGGTATGATTCACCCCTCCACTTT | CASSPMAGYDSPLHF
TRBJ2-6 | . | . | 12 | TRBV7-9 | TGTGCCAGCACTTCTACGGCCAACGTCCTGACTTTC | CASTSTANVLTF
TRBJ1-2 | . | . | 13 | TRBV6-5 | TGTGCCAGCAGCGACTTTTTGGGCTATGGCTACACCTTC | CASSDFLGYGYTF
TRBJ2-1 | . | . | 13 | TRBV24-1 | TGTGCCACCAATAAACAGGGCTTCAATGAGCAGTTCTTC | CATNKQGFNEQFF
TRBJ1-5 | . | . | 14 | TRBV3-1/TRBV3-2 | TGTGCCAGCAGCCAGACCCAGGGCTATCAGCCCCAGCATTTT | CASSQTQGYQPQHF
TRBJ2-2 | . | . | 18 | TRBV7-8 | TGTGCCAGCAGCTTAGGTCATGTGGACGGGAGCGTAGCCGGGGAGCTGTTTTTT | CASSLGHVDGSVAGELFF
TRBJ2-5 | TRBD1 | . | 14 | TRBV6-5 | TGTGCCAGCAGTAGGGGGACAGGGCAAGAGACCCAGTACTTC | CASSRGTGQETQYF
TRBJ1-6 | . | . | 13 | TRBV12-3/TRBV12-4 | TGTGCCAGCAGTTTAAGTCTGGCCCTACCCCTCCACTTT | CASSLSLALPLHF
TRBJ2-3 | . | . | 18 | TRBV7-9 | TGTGCCAGCAGCCAGGGGGGTTTGGGGGATTCGGTCACAGATACGCAGTATTTT | CASSQGGLGDSVTDTQYF
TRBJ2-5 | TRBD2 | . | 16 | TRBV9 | TGTGCCAGCAGCACGACTAGCGGGGGGGCCTCAGAGACCCAGTACTTC | CASSTTSGGASETQYF
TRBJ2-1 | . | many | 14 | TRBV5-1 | TGCGCCAGCAGTATGGGGGCTAGCTACAATGAGCAGTTCTTC | CASSMGASYNEQFF
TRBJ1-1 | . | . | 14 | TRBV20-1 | TGCAGTGCTAGTGAAGAACAGGGGAACACTGAAGCTTTCTTT | CSASEEQGNTEAFF
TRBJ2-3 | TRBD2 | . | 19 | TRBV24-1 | TGTGCCACCAGTGATCGACTAGCGGGGGGGCCGGGTCGCGCAGATACGCAGTATTTT | CATSDRLAGGPGRADTQYF
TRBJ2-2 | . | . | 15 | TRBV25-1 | TGTGCCAGCTCCGAACTAGGCTTTAACACCGGGGAGCTGTTTTTT | CASSELGFNTGELFF
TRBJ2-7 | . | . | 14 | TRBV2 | TGTGCCAGCAGTGGGACAGAGAAATTTTACGAGCAGTACTTC | CASSGTEKFYEQYF
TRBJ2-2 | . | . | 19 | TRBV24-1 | TGTGCCACCAGTGACCGCACCTCAACACTAGCAACCAGATTTGGGGAGCTGTTTTTT | CATSDRTSTLATRFGELFF
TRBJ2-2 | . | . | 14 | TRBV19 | TGTGCCAGTAGTATTCTCGGTGACACCGGGGAGCTGTTTTTT | CASSILGDTGELFF
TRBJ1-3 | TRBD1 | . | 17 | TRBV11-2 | TGTGCCAGCAGCAAGGGGACGGGACAGGTCTCTGGAAACACCATATATTTT | CASSKGTGQVSGNTIYF
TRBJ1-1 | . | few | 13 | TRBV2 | TGTGCCAGCAACGAGGGTTGGAACACTGAAGCTTTCTTT | CASNEGWNTEAFF
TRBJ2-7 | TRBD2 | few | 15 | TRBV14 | TGTGCCAGCAGCCCGTATAGCGGGGAGAACTACGAGCAGTACTTC | CASSPYSGENYEQYF
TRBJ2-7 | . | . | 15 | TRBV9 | TGTGCCAGCAGCGGAATCCCAGGGGCTTCAGGCGAGCAGTACTTC | CASSGIPGASGEQYF
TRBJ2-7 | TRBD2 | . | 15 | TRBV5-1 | TGCGCCAGCAGCTTGGACCCGGGACTAGCGTACGAGCAGTACTTC | CASSLDPGLAYEQYF
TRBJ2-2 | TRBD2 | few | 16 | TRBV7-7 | TGTGCCAGCAGCCCCAATAGCGGGAGTTTTCCCGGGGAGCTGTTTTTT | CASSPNSGSFPGELFF
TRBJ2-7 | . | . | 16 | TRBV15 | TGTGCCACCAGCAGAGGCCAGTCCTCTCCCTCCTACGAGCAGTACTTC | CATSRGQSSPSYEQYF
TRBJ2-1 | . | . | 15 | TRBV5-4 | TGTGCCAGCAGCCCCGGGGTCGACTCCTACAATGAGCAGTTCTTC | CASSPGVDSYNEQFF
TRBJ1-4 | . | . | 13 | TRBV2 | TGTGCCAGCATACAGGTTAAGAATGAAAAACTGTTTTTT | CASIQVKNEKLFF
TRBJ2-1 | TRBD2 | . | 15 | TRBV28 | TGTGCCAGCAGTTTCGGAAGCGGGAGGTACAATGAGCAGTTCTTC | CASSFGSGRYNEQFF
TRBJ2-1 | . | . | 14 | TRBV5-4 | TGTGCCAGCGGTAATAGCGGAAGTTACAATGAGCAGTTCTTC | CASGNSGSYNEQFF
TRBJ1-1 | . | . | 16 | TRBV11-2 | TGTGCCAGCAGCTTAGTTGGGAGTTCGATGAACACTGAAGCTTTCTTT | CASSLVGSSMNTEAFF
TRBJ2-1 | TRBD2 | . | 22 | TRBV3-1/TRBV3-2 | TGTGCCAGCAGCCAAGACCCCGGACTAGCGGGAGTGTTCGGTCGGATTTACAATGAGCAGTTCTTC | CASSQDPGLAGVFGRIYNEQFF
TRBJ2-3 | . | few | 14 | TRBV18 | TGTGCCAGCTCACCAGCGGTGCTCACAGATACGCAGTATTTT | CASSPAVLTDTQYF
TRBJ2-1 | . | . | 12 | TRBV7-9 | TGTGCCAGCAGCTTATCGGACAATGAGCAGTTCTTC | CASSLSDNEQFF
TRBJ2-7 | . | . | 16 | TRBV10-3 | TGTGCCATCAGTGAGTCGTCGGAGACCGCTGGCTACGAGCAGTACTTC | CAISESSETAGYEQYF
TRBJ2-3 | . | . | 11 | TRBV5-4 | TGTGCCAGCAGCTTGGCGGATACGCAGTATTTT | CASSLADTQYF
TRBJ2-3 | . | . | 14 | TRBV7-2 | TGTGCCAGCAGCACAGGGTACAGCACAGATACGCAGTATTTT | CASSTGYSTDTQYF